Presented here are 17 T cell receptor beta chains from one specimen sequenced in a study of vaccination effects on CD4 cells after COVID-19. No antigen is known for these receptors. Sequencing was performed with immunoSEQ multiplex PCR; in TCRdb, only in-frame clones are kept and a portion is missing. Found here are tens of thousands of clones, roughly 80% of them singletons; the top ten hold roughly 21%. With the ViraFEST assay, the study expanded antigen-specific CD4+ T cells using viral peptide pools, then sequenced them. Cells that had been cultured for approximately ten days were the source of isolated CD4+ T cells. The vaccine recipients had no prior SARS-CoV-2 infection, with negative nucleocapsid antibodies. Specimen: CD4+ T cells from PBMCs cultured with HCoV-NL63 spike peptides, collected before COVID-19 vaccination. The receptors were gathered from a human donor who received a COVID-19 vaccine.

V gene TRBV18 combines with J gene TRBJ2-1; 10 nucleotides line up with TRBD2. V dropped 3 bases and J dropped 4; count of bases not matched to a gene: 3. Germline assignment: CDR1 KGHSH and CDR2 LQKENI. This CDR3 contains 15 residues. CDR3 coding DNA: TGTGCCAGCTCACCGCAGACTAGCGGGTACAATGAGCAGTTCTTC. Protein sequence: CASSPQTSGYNEQFF. Full variable domain (rest looked up from reference TRBV18 and TRBJ2-1): NAGVMQNPRHLVRRRGQEARLRCSPMKGHSHVYWYRQLPEEGLKFMVYLQKENIIDESGMPKERFSAEFPKEGPSILRIQQVVRGDSAAYFCASSPQTSGYNEQFFGPGTRLTVL.

This clone was observed a single time. V gene TRBV9 combines with J gene TRBJ2-7, with D possibly TRBD2 on 6 matching bases. CDR3 length: 16 amino acids. V was clipped by 0 bases and J by 1 base, with 14 bases between them. Germline CDR1 reads SGDLS; CDR2 reads YYNGEE. CDR3 bases: TGTGCCAGCAGCGTAGCTGAGGGTGGGGGGTCCTACGAGCAGTACTTC. It codes for CASSVAEGGGSYEQYF.

The V gene is TRBV2, the J gene TRBJ2-1; TRBD1 matches 8 bases. J lost 6 bases, V lost 3 bases, and 4 bases had no gene match. CDR1 is SNHLY, CDR2 FYNNEI, per germline. The CDR3 length is 14 residues. This chain's CDR3 is CASSDQGAINEQFF. In nucleotides, the CDR3 is TGTGCCAGCAGTGATCAGGGGGCGATCAATGAGCAGTTCTTC.

The chain links TRBV7-2 to TRBJ1-1; perhaps TRBD1 as D (6 bases). Trimming left V 1 base short and J 10 bases short, with 13 bases between. Germline V gene sequence: CDR1 SGHTA, CDR2 FQGNSA. This CDR3 is 13 amino acids long. DNA for the CDR3: TGTGCCAGCAGCTTAGAAAGGGGGAAGGTAGCTTTCTTT. Its translation is CASSLERGKVAFF.

This clone turned up a few times. The V gene is TRBV6-6, the J gene TRBJ2-5; 9 positions agree with TRBD2. Germline CDR1 MNHNY, CDR2 SVGAGI (reference sequence). J gave up 2 bases and V 5 bases, and 0 bases lay outside the gene matches. The CDR3 length is 13 residues. The DNA for the CDR3 is TGTGCCAGCAGTGGACTAGCGCAAGAGACCCAGTACTTC. It codes for CASSGLAQETQYF.

This chain links TRBV14 with TRBJ1-3; D gene uncertain. This CDR3 region has 13 residues. The V and J ends lost 1 base and 0 bases respectively, with 1 base between them. The V gene's germline CDR1 is SGHDN and CDR2 FVKESK. The CDR3 coding sequence is TGTGCCAGCAGCCAAGTCTCTGGAAACACCATATATTTT. The encoded protein is CASSQVSGNTIYF.

The chain has TRBV5-1 and TRBJ2-1; either TRBD1 or TRBD2 may fit D (5 bases each). The germline V gene encodes CDR1 SGHRS and CDR2 YFSETQ. The V end lost 0 bases, the J end lost 8 bases, and 15 bases lay between the germline ends. The CDR3 contains 15 residues. CDR3 sequence: CASSLASGPGHEQFF. CDR3 nucleotides: TGCGCCAGCAGCTTGGCCTCAGGGCCGGGGCATGAGCAGTTCTTC.

This clone was counted only a few times. The same CDR3 arises from other DNA sequences in this sample as well. The genes are TRBV11-2 and TRBJ1-2; D is possibly TRBD1 (6 bases). Germline CDR1 reads SGHAT; CDR2 reads FQNNGV. V was shortened by 0 bases and J by 0 bases, with 8 bases between the two germline ends. This CDR3 region has 15 residues. CDR3 loop: CASSLDPGANYGYTF. In DNA, the CDR3 is TGTGCCAGCAGCTTAGATCCAGGGGCTAACTATGGCTACACCTTC. The complete variable domain, with remaining parts taken from reference TRBV11-2 and TRBJ1-2, reads EAGVAQSPRYKIIEKRQSVAFWCNPISGHATLYWYQQILGQGPKLLIQFQNNGVVDDSQLPKDRFSAERLKGVDSTLKIQPAKLEDSAVYLCASSLDPGANYGYTFGSGTRLTVV.

This clone showed up just a few times. The chain links TRBV3-1 (or the pseudogene TRBV3-2) to TRBJ1-1, with 7 bases matching TRBD1. This CDR3 contains 14 residues. V lost 1 base and J lost 5; bases outside the gene matches: 4. The V gene's germline CDR1 is LGHDT and CDR2 YNNKEL (reference sequence). CDR3 region: CASSQVTGRTEAFF. The CDR3 nucleotides are TGTGCCAGCAGCCAAGTGACAGGGCGGACTGAAGCTTTCTTT.

The chain carries TRBV6-5 and TRBJ2-5; tentatively, D is TRBD1 (7 bases). The germline V gene has CDR1 MNHEY and CDR2 SVGAGI. V gave up 6 bases and J gave up 2 bases, with 13 bases separating them. The CDR3 loop spans 14 amino acids. The CDR3 loop is CASSRDSGQETQYF. The CDR3 coding sequence is TGTGCCAGCAGCCGGGACAGCGGGCAAGAGACCCAGTACTTC.

The rearrangement joins TRBV21-1 to TRBJ1-6. TRBV21-1 is a documented pseudogene. The CDR3 has 20 amino acids. The CDR3 is CASSKVGGGRGLSYNSPLHF. Here the CDR3 DNA reads TGTGCCAGCAGCAAAGTAGGGGGAGGTCGAGGCCTCTCCTATAATTCACCCCTCCACTTT.

Notes on this clone: A read error may account for a junction end that differs from germline. The chain carries TRBV7-7 and TRBJ2-5; D not certain. Germline CDR1 is SSHAT and CDR2 is FNYEAQ (reference sequence). The CDR3 spans 13 residues. DNA of the CDR3: TGTGCTAGCAGCTTAGCCCCCCAAGAGACCCAGTACTTC. Its protein is CASSLAPQETQYF.

This clone appeared a single time. J is TRBJ2-5 and V is TRBV18; D may correspond to TRBD1 or TRBD2 (5 bases each). V was shortened by 3 bases and J by 5 bases, with 10 bases between the two germline ends. The CDR3 spans 13 residues. Germline-derived CDR1 and CDR2 are KGHSH and LQKENI. CDR3 sequence (DNA): TGTGCCAGCTCACCCAGGGTAGCGGAGACCCAGTACTTC. It translates to CASSPRVAETQYF.

The chain has TRBV18 and TRBJ1-1; TRBD1 is a possible D gene (5 bases). The CDR3 totals 14 residues. V was pared by 8 bases and J by 1 base, with 14 bases between. From germline, CDR1 is KGHSH and CDR2 LQKENI. The CDR3 sequence: CASRPTEKNTEAFF. CDR3 nucleotide sequence: TGTGCCAGCCGCCCGACAGAAAAGAACACTGAAGCTTTCTTT.

The chain links TRBV13 to TRBJ2-5; possible D gene TRBD2, 6 bases. The germline V and J ends were trimmed by 2 bases and 5 bases, with 15 bases remaining between them. CDR3 size: 15 residues. From germline, CDR1 is PRHDT and CDR2 FYEKMQ (reference sequence). DNA of the CDR3: TGTGCCAGCAGCTTAATGCAGGGAGGACCGGAGACCCAGTACTTC. Translated: CASSLMQGGPETQYF.

This clone was counted only a few times. V is TRBV19 and J is TRBJ1-5, with 9 bases lining up with TRBD1. The CDR3 extends over 15 amino acids. V shed 5 bases and J 7 bases; nucleotides not matched to a gene: 9. Germline CDR1 and CDR2: LNHDA and SQIVND (reference sequence). The CDR3 reads CASSDPGQGRQPQHF. The CDR3 DNA sequence: TGTGCCAGTAGTGACCCGGGACAGGGTAGGCAGCCCCAGCATTTT.

This clone came up a few times. J is TRBJ1-5 and V is TRBV10-3; D not certain. Trimming took 2 bases from V and 3 from J, leaving 11 bases between them. This CDR3 is 15 amino acids long. Germline loops: CDR1 ENHRY, CDR2 SYGVKD. The CDR3 DNA reads TGTGCCATCAGTGAGGGAGGGAGGAACAATCAGCCCCAGCATTTT. Encoded protein: CAISEGGRNNQPQHF.